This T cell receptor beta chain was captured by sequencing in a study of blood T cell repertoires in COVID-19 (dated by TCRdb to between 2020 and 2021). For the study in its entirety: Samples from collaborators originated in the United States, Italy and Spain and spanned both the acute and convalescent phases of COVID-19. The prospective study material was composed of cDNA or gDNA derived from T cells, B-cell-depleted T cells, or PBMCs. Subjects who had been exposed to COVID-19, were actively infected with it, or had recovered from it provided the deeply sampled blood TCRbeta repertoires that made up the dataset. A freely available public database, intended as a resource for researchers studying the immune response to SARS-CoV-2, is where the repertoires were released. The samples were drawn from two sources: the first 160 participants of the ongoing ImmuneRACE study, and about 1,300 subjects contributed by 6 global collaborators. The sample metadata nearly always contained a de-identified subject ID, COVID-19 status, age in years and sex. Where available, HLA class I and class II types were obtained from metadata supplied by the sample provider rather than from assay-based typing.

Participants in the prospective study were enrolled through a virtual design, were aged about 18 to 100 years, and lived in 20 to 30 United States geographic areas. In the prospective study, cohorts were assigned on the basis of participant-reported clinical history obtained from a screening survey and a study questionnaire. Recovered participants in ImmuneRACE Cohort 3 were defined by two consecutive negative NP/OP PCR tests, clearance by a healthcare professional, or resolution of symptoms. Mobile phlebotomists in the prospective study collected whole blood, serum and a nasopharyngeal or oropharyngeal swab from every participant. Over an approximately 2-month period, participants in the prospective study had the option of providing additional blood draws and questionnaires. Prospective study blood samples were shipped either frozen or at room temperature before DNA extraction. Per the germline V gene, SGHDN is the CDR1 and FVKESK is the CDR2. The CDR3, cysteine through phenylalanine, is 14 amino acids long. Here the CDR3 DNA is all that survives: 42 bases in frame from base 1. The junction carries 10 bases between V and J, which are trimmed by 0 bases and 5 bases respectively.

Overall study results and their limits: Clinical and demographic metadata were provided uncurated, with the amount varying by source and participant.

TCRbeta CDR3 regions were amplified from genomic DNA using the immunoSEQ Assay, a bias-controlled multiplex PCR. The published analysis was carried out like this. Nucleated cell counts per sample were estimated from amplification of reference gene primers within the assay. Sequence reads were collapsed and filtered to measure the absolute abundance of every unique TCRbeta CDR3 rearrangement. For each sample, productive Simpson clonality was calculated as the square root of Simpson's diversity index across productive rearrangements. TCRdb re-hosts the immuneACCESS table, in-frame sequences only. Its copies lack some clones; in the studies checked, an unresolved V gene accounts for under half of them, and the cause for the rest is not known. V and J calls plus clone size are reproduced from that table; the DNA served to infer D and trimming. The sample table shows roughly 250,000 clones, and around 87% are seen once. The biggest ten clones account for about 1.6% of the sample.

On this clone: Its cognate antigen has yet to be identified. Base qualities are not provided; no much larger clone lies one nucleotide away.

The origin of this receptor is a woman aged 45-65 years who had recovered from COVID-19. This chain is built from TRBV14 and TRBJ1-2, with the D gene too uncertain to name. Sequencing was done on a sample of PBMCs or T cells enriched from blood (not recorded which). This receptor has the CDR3 CASSQDGRSYGYTF. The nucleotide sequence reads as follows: TGTGCCAGCAGCCAAGATGGCCGGAGTTATGGCTACACCTTC.